This TCR beta chain was sequenced in a study of T cell responses to AZD1222 COVID-19 vaccine. Measured with immunoSEQ multiplex PCR; TCRdb has only the in-frame clones, and not every one. The sample comprises more than 85,000 clones, about 88% of which are singletons, and 12% to 15% rests with the top ten. This CDR3 is built from 17 residues. The V gene's germline CDR1 is MNHEY and CDR2 SMNVEV (reference sequence). Concerning this clone itself: Its matching antigen is unknown. An end of the junction differs from the germline gene, which may be a read error. The sample contains more than one DNA sequence encoding this CDR3.

Whole-study findings and limits: The donors showed a predominance of white British ancestry and of females, with possible underestimation of clonal diversity.

This specimen was peripheral blood, taken 28 days after the second AZD1222 dose. The gene calls are TRBV27 and TRBJ1-3; maybe TRBD1 (5 bases). The origin of this receptor is an adult who received the AZD1222 COVID-19 vaccine. CDR3 sequence (DNA): TGCGCCAGCAAACGATTGGGGCAGAAAGACTCTGGAAACACCATATATTTT. Encoded protein: CASKRLGQKDSGNTIYF.